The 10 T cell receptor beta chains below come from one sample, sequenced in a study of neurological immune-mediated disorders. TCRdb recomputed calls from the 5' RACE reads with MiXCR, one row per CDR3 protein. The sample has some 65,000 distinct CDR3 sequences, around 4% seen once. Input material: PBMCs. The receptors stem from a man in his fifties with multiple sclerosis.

CDR3 protein: CASSLDQGKALGAFF. The CDR3 bases are TGTGCCAGCAGCTTAGATCAGGGGAAAGCCCTGGGGGCTTTCTTT. The chain joins TRBV7-9 to TRBJ1-1, with D possibly TRBD1 on 6 matching bases. V lost 1 base and J 11 bases, leaving 20 bases between the germline ends. This CDR3 contains 15 residues. CDR1 and CDR2 (germline): SEHNR, FQNEAQ (reference sequence).

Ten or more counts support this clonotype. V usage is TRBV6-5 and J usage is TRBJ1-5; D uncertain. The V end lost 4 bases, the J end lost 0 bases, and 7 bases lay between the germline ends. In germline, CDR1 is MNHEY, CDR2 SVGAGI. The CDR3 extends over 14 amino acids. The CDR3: CASSLRDSNQPQHF. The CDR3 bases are TGTGCCAGCAGTTTGCGAGATAGCAATCAGCCCCAGCATTTT.

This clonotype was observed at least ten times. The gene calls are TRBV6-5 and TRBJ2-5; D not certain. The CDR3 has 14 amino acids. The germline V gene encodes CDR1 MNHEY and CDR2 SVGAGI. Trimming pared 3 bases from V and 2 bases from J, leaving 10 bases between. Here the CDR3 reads CASSYLGPQETQYF. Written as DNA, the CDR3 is TGTGCCAGCAGTTATTTAGGACCGCAAGAGACCCAGTACTTC.

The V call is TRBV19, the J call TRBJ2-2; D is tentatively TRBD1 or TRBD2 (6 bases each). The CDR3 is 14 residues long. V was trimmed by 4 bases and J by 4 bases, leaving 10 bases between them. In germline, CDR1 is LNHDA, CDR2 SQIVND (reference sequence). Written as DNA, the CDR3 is TGTGCCAGTAGTAACGGGGGCGGCACCGGGGAGCTGTTTTTT. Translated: CASSNGGGTGELFF.

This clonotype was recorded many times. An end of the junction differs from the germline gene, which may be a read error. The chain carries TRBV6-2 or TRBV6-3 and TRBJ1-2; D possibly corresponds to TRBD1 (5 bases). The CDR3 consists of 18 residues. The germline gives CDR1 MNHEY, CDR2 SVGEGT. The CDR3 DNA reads TGTGCCAGCAGGTACTTGGGGCCTACTACCGCCGCGGGATATGGCTACACCTTC. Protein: CASRYLGPTTAAGYGYTF.

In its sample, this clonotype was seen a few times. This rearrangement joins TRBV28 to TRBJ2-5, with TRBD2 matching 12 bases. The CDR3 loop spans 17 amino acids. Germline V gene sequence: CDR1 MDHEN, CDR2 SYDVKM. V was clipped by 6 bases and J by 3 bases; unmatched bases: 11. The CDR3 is CASSPFGLAGREETQYF. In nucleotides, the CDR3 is TGTGCCAGCAGCCCGTTCGGACTAGCGGGGCGGGAAGAGACCCAGTACTTC.

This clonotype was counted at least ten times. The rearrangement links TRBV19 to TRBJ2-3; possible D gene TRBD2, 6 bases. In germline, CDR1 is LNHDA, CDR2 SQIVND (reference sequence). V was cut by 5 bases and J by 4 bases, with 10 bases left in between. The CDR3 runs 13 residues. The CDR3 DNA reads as TGTGCCAGTAGTGAAGGGAGGCCAGATACGCAGTATTTT. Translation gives CASSEGRPDTQYF.

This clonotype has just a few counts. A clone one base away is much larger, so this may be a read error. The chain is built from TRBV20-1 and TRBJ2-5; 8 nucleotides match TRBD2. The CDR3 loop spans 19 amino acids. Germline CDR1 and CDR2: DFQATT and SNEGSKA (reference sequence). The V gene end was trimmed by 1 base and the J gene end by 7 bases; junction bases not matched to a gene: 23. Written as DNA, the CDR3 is TGCAGTGCTAGAGTAAAATGGGTGCCCCTTAGCGGGGAGAAAGGGACCCAGTACTTC. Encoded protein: CSARVKWVPLSGEKGTQYF.

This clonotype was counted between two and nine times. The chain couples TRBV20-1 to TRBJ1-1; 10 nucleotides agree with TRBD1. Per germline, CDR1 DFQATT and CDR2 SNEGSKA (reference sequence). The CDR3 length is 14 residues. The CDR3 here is CRPLTGGADTEAFF. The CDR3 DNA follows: TGCAGGCCACTGACAGGGGGCGCCGACACTGAAGCTTTCTTT.

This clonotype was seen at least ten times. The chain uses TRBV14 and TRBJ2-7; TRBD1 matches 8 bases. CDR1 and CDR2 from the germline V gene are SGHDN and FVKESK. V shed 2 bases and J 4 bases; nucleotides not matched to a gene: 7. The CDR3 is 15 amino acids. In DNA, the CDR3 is TGTGCCAGCAGCCAACCTGGACAGGGTGCGTACGAGCAGTACTTC. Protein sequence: CASSQPGQGAYEQYF.